These T cell receptor beta chains were read from a single sample in a study of T and B cells in COVID-19 patients. TCRdb fed the multiplex PCR reads into MiXCR, producing one record per CDR3 protein. Of approximately 10,000 distinct CDR3 sequences listed, about 31% are singletons. The specimen was blood. These receptor sequences come from a human donor who had recovered from COVID-19. Both conserved end residues are part of each CDR3. D genes are given only for firm matches. Rows give clone size only sometimes, using once, few, many, or a class for an expanded clone.

clone_size	d_call	j_call	cdr3_length	v_call	cdr3_nt	cdr3_aa
few	TRBD1	TRBJ2-5	13	TRBV12-3/TRBV12-4	TGTGCCAGCAGTTTAAGGACGGGACAGGGATATCACTTC	CASSLRTGQGYHF
.	TRBD2	TRBJ2-5	15	TRBV25-1	TGTGCCAGCAGTGGAATTGGCGGGAGTGGAGAGACCCAGTACTTC	CASSGIGGSGETQYF
.	TRBD1	TRBJ1-1	15	TRBV6-2/TRBV6-3	TGTGCCAGCAGTTACAGGCAGGGGGCTAGGACTGAAGCTTTCTTT	CASSYRQGARTEAFF
many	.	TRBJ1-2	16	TRBV19	TGTGCCAGTAGTATAGTATCAGGGAACCCCAACTATGGCTACACCTTC	CASSIVSGNPNYGYTF
.	.	TRBJ1-1	16	TRBV18	TGTGCCAGCTCACCCCGGGGGGCCTGGGGGAACACTGAAGCTTTCTTT	CASSPRGAWGNTEAFF
many	.	TRBJ2-2	15	TRBV30	TGTGCCTGGAACGCCGCCATCCGTGACACCGGGGAGCTGTTTTTT	CAWNAAIRDTGELFF
.	TRBD1	TRBJ2-5	16	TRBV11-1	TGTGCCAGCAGCTTAGGGAGTACAGGGGGCCAAGAGACCCAGTACTTC	CASSLGSTGGQETQYF
few	TRBD2	TRBJ2-5	13	TRBV20-1	TGCAGTGCTCTGGGGGAGGGCCCTGGGACCCAGTACTTC	CSALGEGPGTQYF
many	.	TRBJ1-4	14	TRBV29-1	TGCAGCGAATCCCGACGACCTACTAATGAAAAACTGTTTTTT	CSESRRPTNEKLFF
.	.	TRBJ2-1	14	TRBV4-3	TGCGCCAGCAGCTACGGGACTGGTGGGGATGAGCAGTTCTTC	CASSYGTGGDEQFF
.	TRBD1	TRBJ1-4	14	TRBV11-2	TGTGCCAGCAGCTTGACAGGGCCTAATGAAAAACTGTTTTTT	CASSLTGPNEKLFF
.	TRBD1	TRBJ2-3	14	TRBV6-5	TGTGCCAGCAGCTTGGGACAGGGCCCAGATACGCAGTATTTT	CASSLGQGPDTQYF
medium-sized	.	TRBJ2-7	13	TRBV27	TGTGCCAGCAGTTTACGGGGGTCCTACGAGCAGTACTTC	CASSLRGSYEQYF
many	.	TRBJ2-1	13	TRBV18	TGTGCCAGCTCACCAGGGAGCGTGCTTGAGCAGTTCTTC	CASSPGSVLEQFF
.	TRBD1	TRBJ2-2	15	TRBV4-2	TGTGCCAGCAGCCAAGGGACAGGGGTCACCGGGGAGCTGTTTTTT	CASSQGTGVTGELFF
few	.	TRBJ1-5	12	TRBV12-3/TRBV12-4	TGTGCCAGCAGTTTAAGGTATCAGCCCCAGCATTTT	CASSLRYQPQHF
.	.	TRBJ1-5	16	TRBV19	TGTGCCAGTAGCCTCGAACAGGGTAATTCGGTTCAGCCCCAGCATTTT	CASSLEQGNSVQPQHF
.	TRBD1	TRBJ1-5	15	TRBV5-6	TGTGCCAGCAGCTCGGGACAGGGACCTAATCAGCCCCAGCATTTT	CASSSGQGPNQPQHF
.	TRBD2	TRBJ2-1	14	TRBV10-3	TGTGCCATCAGGAGGACTAGCGAGACCAATGAGCAGTTCTTC	CAIRRTSETNEQFF
.	TRBD1	TRBJ1-2	14	TRBV6-2/TRBV6-3	TGTGCCAGCAGCGGGGGACAGGGGAGCTATGGCTACACCTTC	CASSGGQGSYGYTF
few	TRBD2	TRBJ2-1	18	TRBV6-1	TGTGCCAGCAGGTCCGGGACTAGCGGGGCAAGCTCCTACAATGAGCAGTTCTTC	CASRSGTSGASSYNEQFF
.	.	TRBJ1-2	13	TRBV6-2/TRBV6-3	TGTGCCAGCAGTTACGACAGCTACTATGGCTACACCTTC	CASSYDSYYGYTF
.	TRBD2	TRBJ2-1	16	TRBV20-1	TGCAGTGCTAGGACTAGCGACCCGTTTCTGGGGGAGGAGCAGTTCTTC	CSARTSDPFLGEEQFF
few	.	TRBJ2-5	14	TRBV6-2/TRBV6-3	TGTGCCAGCAATTCACAGGGGAGGGTAGAGACCCAGTACTTC	CASNSQGRVETQYF
many	TRBD2	TRBJ2-1	16	TRBV15	TGTGCCACCAGCAGAGGGGGTAGCGGGAGGGCGGCTGAGCAGTTCTTC	CATSRGGSGRAAEQFF
few	TRBD1	TRBJ2-5	13	TRBV5-4	TGTGCCAGCAGCGGTGACAGGGCAGAGACCCAGTACTTC	CASSGDRAETQYF
.	TRBD2	TRBJ2-7	12	TRBV29-1	TGCAGCGGGGGGACTAGCGGGGACGAGCAGTACTTC	CSGGTSGDEQYF
few	.	TRBJ1-2	12	TRBV6-5	TGTGCCAGCACCAACTTAGGGCAAGGCTACACCTTC	CASTNLGQGYTF
.	.	TRBJ1-1	11	TRBV6-2/TRBV6-3	TGTGCCAGCAGTTACTCCGGAGGGGCCATTTTT	CASSYSGGAIF
many	.	TRBJ2-3	14	TRBV6-2/TRBV6-3	TGTGCCAGCACCCCCTTCCGGGCAACAGATACGCAGTATTTT	CASTPFRATDTQYF
medium-sized	TRBD2	TRBJ2-2	15	TRBV19	TGTGCCAGTAGAACGGGGACTACGAACACCGGGGAGCTGTTTTTT	CASRTGTTNTGELFF
medium-sized	TRBD2	TRBJ2-2	16	TRBV12-3/TRBV12-4	TGTGCCACCCCCCGACTAGCGGGAGTCAACACCGGGGAGCTGTTTTTT	CATPRLAGVNTGELFF
.	TRBD2	TRBJ2-4	23	TRBV20-1	TGCAGTGCCAATAGACGACTAGCGGGAGAAGATGGAAAGGGGGGGGTAGCCAAAAACATTCAGTACTTC	CSANRRLAGEDGKGGVAKNIQYF
.	TRBD1	TRBJ1-1	15	TRBV18	TGTGCCAGCTCACCGTCGAACAGGGGGGGCTTTGAAGCTTTCTTT	CASSPSNRGGFEAFF
few	.	TRBJ2-1	18	TRBV12-3/TRBV12-4	TGTGCCAGCAGTTTGGCCCAGGACAGATTAACCTCCTACAATGAGCAGTTCTTC	CASSLAQDRLTSYNEQFF
once	.	TRBJ1-1	14	TRBV14	TGTGCCAGCAGCGGCGGGACAAGGGCCGTCGGAGCTTTCTTT	CASSGGTRAVGAFF
.	.	TRBJ2-1	15	TRBV27	TGTGCCAGCAGCCTAACCTCGCAGGGGAACAATGAGCAGTTCTTC	CASSLTSQGNNEQFF
.	.	TRBJ2-3	15	TRBV5-1	TGCGCCAGCAGCTTAATCCCCCCGGGAACAGATACGCAGTATTTT	CASSLIPPGTDTQYF
.	TRBD2	TRBJ2-1	18	TRBV13	TGTGCCAGCAGCTTAGGGCTAGCGGGAGGGGGGTCCTACAATGAGCAGTTCTTC	CASSLGLAGGGSYNEQFF
.	.	TRBJ2-2	16	TRBV5-1	TGCGCCAGCAGCTTGGAAGCGGAGACGAACACCGGGGAGCTGTTTTTT	CASSLEAETNTGELFF
.	.	TRBJ2-1	16	TRBV7-9	TGTGCCAGCAGCGATACGTCGGGACACCTTTACAATGAGCAGTTCTTC	CASSDTSGHLYNEQFF
medium-sized	TRBD1	TRBJ2-1	14	TRBV6-5	TGTGCCAGCAGTTACTTTGACAGGGCTAATGAGCAGTTCTTC	CASSYFDRANEQFF
few	TRBD1	TRBJ2-5	15	TRBV10-3	TGTGCCATCAGTGACGCGGGGACAGGCCAAGAGACCCAGTACTTC	CAISDAGTGQETQYF